This TCR beta chain derives from a study of regulatory T cells in long-lasting Graves disease. Arm-PCR of CDR3 regions with iRepertoire HTBI primers generated TCR beta libraries. TCRdb called the multiplex PCR reads again in MiXCR, with one record for every CDR3 protein. Here the sample spans about 220,000 distinct CDR3 sequences, around 16% being singletons. Stated time point: newly diagnosed GD, antithyroid drugs for less than 3 months. TCR sequences were obtained from RNA taken from PBMCs. This clonotype was found many times. Germline assignment: CDR1 ENHRY and CDR2 SYGVKD. The CDR3 extends over 18 amino acids. Trimming took 6 bases from V and 0 from J, leaving 22 bases between them.

The chain has TRBV10-3 and TRBJ2-3; D is possibly TRBD1 or TRBD2 (7 bases each). The TCR originated in a female donor with Graves disease. The starting material was peripheral blood mononuclear cells (PBMCs), obtained at new diagnosis, from a patient treated with antithyroid drugs. The CDR3 coding sequence is TGTGCCATCAGCGGGACAGAAGCTACTAGCGACAGCACAGATACGCAGTATTTT. Its translation is CAISGTEATSDSTDTQYF.